Detailed here is one TCR beta chain. This CDR3 contains 15 residues. The germline CDR1 and CDR2 sequences are SEHNR and FQNEAQ (reference sequence). V gave up 1 base and J gave up 1 base, with 9 bases separating them. This entry is derived from a study of blood T cell repertoires in COVID-19. Across the whole study: Whether acute or convalescent, the COVID-19 samples came from the United States, Italy and Spain. From T cells, B-cell-depleted T cells, or PBMCs came the material, which was cDNA or gDNA.

The repertoire was sequenced with immunoSEQ multiplex PCR; TCRdb's copy has only in-frame clones and lacks some. The data hold about 80,000 clones, with 60% to 80% observed a single time. This chain connects TRBV7-9 to TRBJ2-3, with D hard to call. The specimen sequenced was peripheral blood. The TCR originated in a man between 70 and 80 years old with active or convalescent COVID-19. The CDR3 DNA sequence: TGTGCCAGCAGCTTAGTGGTGACTGGCACAGATACGCAGTATTTT. It translates to CASSLVVTGTDTQYF. Variable domain in full (rest from reference TRBV7-9 and TRBJ2-3): DTGVSQNPRHKITKRGQNVTFRCDPISEHNRLYWYRQTLGQGPEFLTYFQNEAQLEKSRLLSDRFSAERPKGSFSTLEIQRTEQGDSAMYLCASSLVVTGTDTQYFGPGTRLTVL.